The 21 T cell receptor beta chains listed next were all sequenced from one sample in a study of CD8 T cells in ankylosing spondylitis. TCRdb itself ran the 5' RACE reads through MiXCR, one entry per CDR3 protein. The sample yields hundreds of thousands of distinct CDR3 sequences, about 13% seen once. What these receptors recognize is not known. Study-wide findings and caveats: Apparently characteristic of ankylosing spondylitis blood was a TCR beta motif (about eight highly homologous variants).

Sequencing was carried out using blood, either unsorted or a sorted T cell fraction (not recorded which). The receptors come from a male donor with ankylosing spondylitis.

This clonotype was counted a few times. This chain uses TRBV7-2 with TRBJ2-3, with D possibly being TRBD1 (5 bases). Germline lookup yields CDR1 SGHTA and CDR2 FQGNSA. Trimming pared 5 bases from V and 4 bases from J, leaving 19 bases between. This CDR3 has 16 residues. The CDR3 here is CASSPGQAAAADTQYF. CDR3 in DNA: TGTGCCAGCAGCCCAGGACAAGCCGCCGCCGCAGATACGCAGTATTTT.

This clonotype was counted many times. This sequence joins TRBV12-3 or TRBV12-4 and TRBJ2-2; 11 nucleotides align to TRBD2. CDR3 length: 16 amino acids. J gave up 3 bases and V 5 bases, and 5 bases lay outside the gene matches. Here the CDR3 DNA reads TGTGCCAGCAGTAAGGGACTAGCGGCATACACCGGGGAGCTGTTTTTT. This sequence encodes CASSKGLAAYTGELFF.

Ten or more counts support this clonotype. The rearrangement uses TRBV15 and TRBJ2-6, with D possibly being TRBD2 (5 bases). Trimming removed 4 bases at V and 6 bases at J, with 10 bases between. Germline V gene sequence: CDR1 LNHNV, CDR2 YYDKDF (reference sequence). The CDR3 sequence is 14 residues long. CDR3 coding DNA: TGTGCCACCAGCATGAGGGCCACGGCCAACGTCCTGACTTTC. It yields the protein CATSMRATANVLTF.

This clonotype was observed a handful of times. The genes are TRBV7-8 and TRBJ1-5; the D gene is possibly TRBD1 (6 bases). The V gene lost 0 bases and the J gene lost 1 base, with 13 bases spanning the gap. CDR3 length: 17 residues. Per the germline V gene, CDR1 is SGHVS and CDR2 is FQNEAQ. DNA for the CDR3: TGTGCCAGCAGCTTAGCGCACAGGGCGGCGAGCAATCAGCCCCAGCATTTT. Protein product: CASSLAHRAASNQPQHF.

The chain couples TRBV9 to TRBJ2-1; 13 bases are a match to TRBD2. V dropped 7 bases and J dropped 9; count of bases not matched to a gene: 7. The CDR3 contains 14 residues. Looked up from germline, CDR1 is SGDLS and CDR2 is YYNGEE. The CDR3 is CASSRLAGGGEQFF. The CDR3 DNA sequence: TGTGCCAGCTCACGACTAGCGGGAGGCGGTGAGCAGTTCTTC.

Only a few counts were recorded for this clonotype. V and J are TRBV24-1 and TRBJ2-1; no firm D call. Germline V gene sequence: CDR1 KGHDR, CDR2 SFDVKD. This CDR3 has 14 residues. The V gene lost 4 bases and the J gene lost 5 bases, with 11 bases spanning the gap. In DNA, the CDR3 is TGTGCCACCAGTGACCCGACGAGGAACAATGAGCAGTTCTTC. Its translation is CATSDPTRNNEQFF.

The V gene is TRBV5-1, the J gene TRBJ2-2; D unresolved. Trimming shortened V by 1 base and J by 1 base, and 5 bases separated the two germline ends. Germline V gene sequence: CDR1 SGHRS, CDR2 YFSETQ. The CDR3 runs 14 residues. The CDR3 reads CASSLWGNTGELFF. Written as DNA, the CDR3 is TGCGCCAGCAGCTTGTGGGGGAACACCGGGGAGCTGTTTTTT.

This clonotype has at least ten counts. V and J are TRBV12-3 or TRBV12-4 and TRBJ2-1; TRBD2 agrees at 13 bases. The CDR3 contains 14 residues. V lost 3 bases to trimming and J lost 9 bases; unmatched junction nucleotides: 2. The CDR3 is CASSFTSGRVEQFF. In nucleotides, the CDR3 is TGTGCCAGCAGTTTTACTAGCGGGAGGGTTGAGCAGTTCTTC.

CDR3 amino acids: CASSPGDRYGYTF. The CDR3 coding sequence is TGTGCCAGTAGCCCCGGGGACAGATATGGCTACACCTTC. The V call is TRBV19, the J call TRBJ1-2, with 7 bases that match TRBD1. Per germline, CDR1 LNHDA and CDR2 SQIVND (reference sequence). The CDR3 extends over 13 amino acids. J gave up 5 bases and V 6 bases, and 6 bases lay outside the gene matches.

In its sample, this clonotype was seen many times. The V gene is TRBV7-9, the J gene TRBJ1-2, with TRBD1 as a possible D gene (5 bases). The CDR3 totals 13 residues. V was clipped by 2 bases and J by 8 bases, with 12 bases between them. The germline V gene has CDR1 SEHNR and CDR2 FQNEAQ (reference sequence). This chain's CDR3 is CASSLRDAGGYTF. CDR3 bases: TGTGCCAGCAGCTTAAGGGACGCTGGAGGCTACACCTTC.

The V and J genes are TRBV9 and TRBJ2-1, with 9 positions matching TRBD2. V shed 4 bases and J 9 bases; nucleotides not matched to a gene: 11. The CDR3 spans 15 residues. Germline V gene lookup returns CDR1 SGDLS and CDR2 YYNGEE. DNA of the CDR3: TGTGCCAGCAGCCCGATAGCGGGAGTAGTGAGTGAGCAGTTCTTC. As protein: CASSPIAGVVSEQFF.

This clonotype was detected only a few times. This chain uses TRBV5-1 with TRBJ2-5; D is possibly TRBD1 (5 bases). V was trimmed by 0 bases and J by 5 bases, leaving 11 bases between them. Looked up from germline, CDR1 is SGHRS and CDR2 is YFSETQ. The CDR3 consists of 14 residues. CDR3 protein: CASSLGGPGETQYF. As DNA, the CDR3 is TGCGCCAGCAGCTTGGGAGGCCCAGGGGAGACCCAGTACTTC. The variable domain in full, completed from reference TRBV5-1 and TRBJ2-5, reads KAGVTQTPRYLIKTRGQQVTLSCSPISGHRSVSWYQQTPGQGLQFLFEYFSETQRNKGNFPGRFSGRQFSNSRSEMNVSTLELGDSALYLCASSLGGPGETQYFGPGTRLLVL.

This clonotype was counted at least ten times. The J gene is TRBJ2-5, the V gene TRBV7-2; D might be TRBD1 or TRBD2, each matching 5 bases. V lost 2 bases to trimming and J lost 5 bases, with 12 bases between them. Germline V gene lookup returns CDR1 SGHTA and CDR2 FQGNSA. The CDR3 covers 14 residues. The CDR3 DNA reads TGTGCCAGCAGCTTACGGACTCGGGGCGAGACCCAGTACTTC. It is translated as CASSLRTRGETQYF.

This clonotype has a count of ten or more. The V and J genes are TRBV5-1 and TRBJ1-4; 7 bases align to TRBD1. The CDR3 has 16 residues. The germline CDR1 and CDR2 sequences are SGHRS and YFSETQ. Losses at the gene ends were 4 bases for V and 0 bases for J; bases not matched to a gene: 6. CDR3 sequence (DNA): TGCGCCAGCAGCCTTGGGACAGCCACAACTAATGAAAAACTGTTTTTT. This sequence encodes CASSLGTATTNEKLFF.

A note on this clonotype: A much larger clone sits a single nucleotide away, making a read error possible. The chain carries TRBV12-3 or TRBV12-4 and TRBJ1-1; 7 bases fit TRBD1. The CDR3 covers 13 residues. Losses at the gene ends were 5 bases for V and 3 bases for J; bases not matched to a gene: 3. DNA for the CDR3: TGTGCCAGCAGTCAACAGGGGTACACTGAAGCTTTCTTT. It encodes CASSQQGYTEAFF.

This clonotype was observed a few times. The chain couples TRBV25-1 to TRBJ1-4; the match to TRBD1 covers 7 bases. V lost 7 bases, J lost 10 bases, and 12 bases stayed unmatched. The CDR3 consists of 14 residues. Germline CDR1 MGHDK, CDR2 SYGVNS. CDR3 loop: CASMGDRNIGKLFF. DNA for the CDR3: TGTGCCAGCATGGGGGACAGAAACATTGGAAAACTGTTTTTT.

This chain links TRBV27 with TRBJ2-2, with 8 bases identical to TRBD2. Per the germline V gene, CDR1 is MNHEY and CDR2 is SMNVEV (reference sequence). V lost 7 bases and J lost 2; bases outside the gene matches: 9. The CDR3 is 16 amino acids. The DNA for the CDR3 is TGTGCCAGCATAGCCCTAGCGGGCCATAACACCGGGGAGCTGTTTTTT. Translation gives CASIALAGHNTGELFF.

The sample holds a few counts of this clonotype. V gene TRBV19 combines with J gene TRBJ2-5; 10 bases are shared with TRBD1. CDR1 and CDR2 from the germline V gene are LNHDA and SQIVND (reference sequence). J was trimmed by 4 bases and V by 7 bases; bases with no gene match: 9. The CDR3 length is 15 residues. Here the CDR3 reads CASTGRDRGSETQYF. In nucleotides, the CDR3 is TGTGCCAGTACCGGTAGGGACAGGGGCTCAGAGACCCAGTACTTC. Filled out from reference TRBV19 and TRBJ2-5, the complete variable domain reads DGGITQSPKYLFRKEGQNVTLSCEQNLNHDAMYWYRQDPGQGLRLIYYSQIVNDFQKGDIAEGYSVSREKKESFPLTVTSAQKNPTAFYLCASTGRDRGSETQYFGPGTRLLVL.

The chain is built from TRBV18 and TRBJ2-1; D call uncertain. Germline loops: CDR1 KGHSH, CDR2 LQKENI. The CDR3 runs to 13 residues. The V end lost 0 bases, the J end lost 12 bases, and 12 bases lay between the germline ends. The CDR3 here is CASSPPSDVRQFF. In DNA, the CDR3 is TGTGCCAGCTCACCACCGTCGGATGTCCGGCAGTTCTTC.

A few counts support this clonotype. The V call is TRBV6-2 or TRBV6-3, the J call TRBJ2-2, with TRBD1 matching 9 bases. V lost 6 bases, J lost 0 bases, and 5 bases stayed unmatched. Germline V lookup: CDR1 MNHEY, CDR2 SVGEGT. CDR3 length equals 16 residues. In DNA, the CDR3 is TGTGCCAGCAGGCCTACAGGGGGCACGAACACCGGGGAGCTGTTTTTT. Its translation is CASRPTGGTNTGELFF.

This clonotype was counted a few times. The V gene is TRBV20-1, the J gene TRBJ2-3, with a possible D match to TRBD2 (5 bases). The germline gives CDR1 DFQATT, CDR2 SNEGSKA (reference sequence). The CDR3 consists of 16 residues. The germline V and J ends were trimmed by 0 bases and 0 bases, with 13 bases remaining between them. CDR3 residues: CSARDHRGGSTDTQYF. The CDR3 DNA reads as TGCAGTGCTAGAGATCACCGTGGCGGGAGCACAGATACGCAGTATTTT.